This T cell receptor (beta chain) was observed in a study of T cell clonality in common variable immunodeficiency. Study-level findings and limits: In common variable immunodeficiency, TCR beta chains reportedly carried fewer deletions and N-nucleotide insertions.

TCRdb's copy holds only in-frame clones and misses some; the assay was immunoSEQ multiplex PCR. The specimen has 28,000 or so clones, none found just once. In this sample, this clone turned up many times. Its antigen is as yet unknown. This TCR was recovered from a human donor with common variable immunodeficiency. Sequencing input: peripheral blood mononuclear cells.

The part of the CDR3 DNA that was read is TGTGCCATCAGTCTCCTAGCGGGGGGGAATGAG. Translating gives CAISLLAGGNE. The full CDR3 protein reads CAISLLAGGNEQFF. The chain couples TRBV10-3 to TRBJ2-1, with TRBD2 matching 12 bases. The CDR3 end lies 3 residues beyond the end of the read and is filled in from the germline J gene. The germline CDR1 and CDR2 sequences are ENHRY and SYGVKD. The CDR3 consists of 14 residues. V lost 5 bases to trimming and J lost 7 bases; unmatched junction nucleotides: 3.